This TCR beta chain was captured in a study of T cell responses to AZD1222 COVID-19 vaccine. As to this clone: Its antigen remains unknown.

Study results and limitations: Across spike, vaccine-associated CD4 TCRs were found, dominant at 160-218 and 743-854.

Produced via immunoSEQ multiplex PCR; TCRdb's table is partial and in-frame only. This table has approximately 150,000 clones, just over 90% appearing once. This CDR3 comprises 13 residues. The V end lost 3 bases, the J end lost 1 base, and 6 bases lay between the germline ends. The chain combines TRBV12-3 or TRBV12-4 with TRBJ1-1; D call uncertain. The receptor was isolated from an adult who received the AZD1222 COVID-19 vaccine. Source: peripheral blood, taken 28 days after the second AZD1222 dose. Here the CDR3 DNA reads TGTGCCAGCAGTTTTACGGAGAACACTGAAGCTTTCTTT. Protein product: CASSFTENTEAFF.